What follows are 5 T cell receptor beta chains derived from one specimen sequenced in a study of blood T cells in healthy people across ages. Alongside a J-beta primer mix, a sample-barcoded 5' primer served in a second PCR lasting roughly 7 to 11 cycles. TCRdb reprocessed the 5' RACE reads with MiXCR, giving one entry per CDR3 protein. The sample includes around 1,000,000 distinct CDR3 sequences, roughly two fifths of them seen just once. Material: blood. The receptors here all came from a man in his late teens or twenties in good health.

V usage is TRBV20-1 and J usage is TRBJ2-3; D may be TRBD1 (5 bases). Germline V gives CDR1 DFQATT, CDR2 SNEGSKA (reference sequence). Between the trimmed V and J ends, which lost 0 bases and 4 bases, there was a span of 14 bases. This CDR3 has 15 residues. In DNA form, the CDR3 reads TGCAGTGCTAGAGACGGCAGGGCTGGCCCAGATACGCAGTATTTT. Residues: CSARDGRAGPDTQYF.

This chain's CDR3 is CASSLSPHFGRNSPLHF. The CDR3 coding sequence is TGTGCCAGCAGCTTATCCCCCCATTTTGGCCGTAATTCACCCCTCCACTTT. The chain carries TRBV7-8 and TRBJ1-6; no reliable D call. The CDR3 is 17 amino acids. CDR1 and CDR2 from the germline V gene are SGHVS and FQNEAQ. V lost 2 bases to trimming and J lost 6 bases, with 17 bases between them.

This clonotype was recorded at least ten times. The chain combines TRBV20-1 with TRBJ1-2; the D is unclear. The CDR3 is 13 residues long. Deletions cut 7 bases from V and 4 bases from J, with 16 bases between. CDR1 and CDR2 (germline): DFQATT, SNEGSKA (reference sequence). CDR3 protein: CSGRRVDLYGYTF. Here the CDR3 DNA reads TGCAGTGGAAGACGGGTCGACCTCTATGGCTACACCTTC.

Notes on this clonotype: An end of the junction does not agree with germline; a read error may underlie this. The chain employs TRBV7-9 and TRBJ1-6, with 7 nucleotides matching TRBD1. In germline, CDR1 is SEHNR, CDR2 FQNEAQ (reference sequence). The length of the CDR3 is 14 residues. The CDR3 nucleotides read TGTGCCAGCAGTCTACAGGGGCTGGATTCACCCCCCCACTTT. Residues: CASSLQGLDSPPHF.

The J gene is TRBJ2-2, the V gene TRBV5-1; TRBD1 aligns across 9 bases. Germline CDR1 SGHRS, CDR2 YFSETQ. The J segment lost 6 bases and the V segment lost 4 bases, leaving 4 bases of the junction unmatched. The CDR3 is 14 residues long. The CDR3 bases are TGCGCCAGCAGCATACGACAGGGGGCCGGGGAGCTGTTTTTT. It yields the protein CASSIRQGAGELFF. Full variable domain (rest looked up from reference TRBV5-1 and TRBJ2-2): KAGVTQTPRYLIKTRGQQVTLSCSPISGHRSVSWYQQTPGQGLQFLFEYFSETQRNKGNFPGRFSGRQFSNSRSEMNVSTLELGDSALYLCASSIRQGAGELFFGEGSRLTVL.